This TCR beta chain stems from a study of T cells in Graves' hyperthyroidism and ophthalmopathy. V shed 0 bases, J shed 6 bases, and the junction held 4 bases outside the gene matches. CDR3 length equals 14 residues. The germline V gene has CDR1 LNHNV and CDR2 YYDKDF (reference sequence). Researchers took RNA transcripts and amplified the TCR beta CDR3 regions from them. First-round RT-PCR targeting the TCR CDR3 was performed with the HTBI primer set. Via MiXCR, TCRdb re-called the multiplex PCR reads, giving one row per CDR3 protein. The sample holds some 690,000 distinct CDR3 sequences, roughly a sixth seen once. This clonotype was observed many times.

The source of this sequence is a man between 50 and 59 years old with Graves' hyperthyroidism. Sequenced: blood. The chain employs TRBV15 and TRBJ2-7, with 8 nucleotides matching TRBD1. The CDR3 bases are TGTGCCACCAGCAGAGATGAGACAGGGGTCGAGCAGTACTTC. This codes for CATSRDETGVEQYF.